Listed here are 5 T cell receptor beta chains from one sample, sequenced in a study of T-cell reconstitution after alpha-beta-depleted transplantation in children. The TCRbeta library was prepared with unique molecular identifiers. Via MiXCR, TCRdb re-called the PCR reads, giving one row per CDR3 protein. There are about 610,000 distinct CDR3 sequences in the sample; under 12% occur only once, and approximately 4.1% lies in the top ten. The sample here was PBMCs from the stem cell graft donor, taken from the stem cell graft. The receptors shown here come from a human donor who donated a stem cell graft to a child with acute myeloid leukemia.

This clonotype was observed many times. DNA of the CDR3: TGCAGTGCTAGAGATCCGGGACTAGCGGGAAGGGAGTACTTC. It specifies CSARDPGLAGREYF. The chain couples TRBV20-1 to TRBJ2-7, with 13 bases that match TRBD2. Unmatched junction bases numbered 7, after V lost 0 bases and J lost 11 bases. The length of the CDR3 is 14 residues. Germline CDR1 reads DFQATT; CDR2 reads SNEGSKA (reference sequence).

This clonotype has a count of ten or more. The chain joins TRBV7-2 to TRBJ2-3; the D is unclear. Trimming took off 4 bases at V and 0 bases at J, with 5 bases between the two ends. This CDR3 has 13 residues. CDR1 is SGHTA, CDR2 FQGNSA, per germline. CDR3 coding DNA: TGTGCCAGCAGCTACGATAGCACAGATACGCAGTATTTT. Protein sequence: CASSYDSTDTQYF.

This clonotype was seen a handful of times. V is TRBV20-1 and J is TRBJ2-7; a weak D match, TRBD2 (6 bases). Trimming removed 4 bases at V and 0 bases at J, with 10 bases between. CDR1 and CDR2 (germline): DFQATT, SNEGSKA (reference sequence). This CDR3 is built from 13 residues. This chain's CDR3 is CSATGRSSYEQYF. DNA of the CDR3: TGCAGTGCTACGGGGAGGAGCTCCTACGAGCAGTACTTC.

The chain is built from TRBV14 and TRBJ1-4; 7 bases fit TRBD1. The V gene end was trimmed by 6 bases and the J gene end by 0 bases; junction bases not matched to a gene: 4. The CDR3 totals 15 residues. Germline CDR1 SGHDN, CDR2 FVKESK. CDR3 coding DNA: TGTGCCAGCAGTAATACAGGGGCAACTAATGAAAAACTGTTTTTT. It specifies CASSNTGATNEKLFF.

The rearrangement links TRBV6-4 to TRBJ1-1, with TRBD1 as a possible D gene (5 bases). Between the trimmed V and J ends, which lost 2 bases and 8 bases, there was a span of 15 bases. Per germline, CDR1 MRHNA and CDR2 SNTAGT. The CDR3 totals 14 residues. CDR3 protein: CASSDHPQGTEAFF. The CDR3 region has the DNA TGTGCCAGCAGTGACCATCCCCAGGGTACCGAAGCTTTCTTT.